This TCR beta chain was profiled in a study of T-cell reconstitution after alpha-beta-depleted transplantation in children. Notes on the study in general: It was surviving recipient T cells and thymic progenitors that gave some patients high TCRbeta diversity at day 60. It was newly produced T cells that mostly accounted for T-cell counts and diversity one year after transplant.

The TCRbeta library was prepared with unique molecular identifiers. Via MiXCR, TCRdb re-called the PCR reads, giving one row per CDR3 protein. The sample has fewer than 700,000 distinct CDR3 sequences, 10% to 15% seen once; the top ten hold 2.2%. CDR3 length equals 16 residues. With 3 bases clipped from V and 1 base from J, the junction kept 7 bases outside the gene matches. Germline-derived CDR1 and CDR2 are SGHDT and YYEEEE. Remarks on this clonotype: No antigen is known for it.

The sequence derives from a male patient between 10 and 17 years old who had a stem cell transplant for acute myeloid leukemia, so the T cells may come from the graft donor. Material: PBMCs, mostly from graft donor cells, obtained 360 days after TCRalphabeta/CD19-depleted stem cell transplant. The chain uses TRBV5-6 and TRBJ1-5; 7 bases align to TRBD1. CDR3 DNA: TGTGCCAGCAGCTCCACAGGGGATCCAAGCAATCAGCCCCAGCATTTT. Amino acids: CASSSTGDPSNQPQHF.